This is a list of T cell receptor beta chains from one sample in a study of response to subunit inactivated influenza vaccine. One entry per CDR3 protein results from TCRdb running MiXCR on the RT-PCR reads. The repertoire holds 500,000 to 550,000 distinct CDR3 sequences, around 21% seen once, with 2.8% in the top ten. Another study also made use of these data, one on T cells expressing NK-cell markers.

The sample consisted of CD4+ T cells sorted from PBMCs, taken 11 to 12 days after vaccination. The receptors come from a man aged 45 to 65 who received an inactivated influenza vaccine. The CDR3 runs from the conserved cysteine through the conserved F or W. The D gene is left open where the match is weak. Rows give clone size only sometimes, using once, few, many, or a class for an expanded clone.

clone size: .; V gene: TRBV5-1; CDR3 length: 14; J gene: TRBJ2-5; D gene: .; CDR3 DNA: TGCGCCAGCAGCTGGGGATCGGTGGGCGAGACCCAGTACTTC; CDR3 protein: CASSWGSVGETQYF
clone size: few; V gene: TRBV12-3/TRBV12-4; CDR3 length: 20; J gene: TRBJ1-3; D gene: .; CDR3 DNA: TGTGCCAGCAGTCCGCGATACAGGGTGTCCCTTTCTCATACTGGAAACACCATATATTTT; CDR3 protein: CASSPRYRVSLSHTGNTIYF
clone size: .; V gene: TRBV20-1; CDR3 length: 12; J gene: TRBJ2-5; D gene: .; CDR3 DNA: TGCAGTGCCTCCCCCCCCGAAGAGACCCAGTACTTC; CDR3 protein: CSASPPEETQYF
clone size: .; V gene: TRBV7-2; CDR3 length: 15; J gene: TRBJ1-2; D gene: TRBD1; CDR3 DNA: TGTGCCAGCAGCCCGATGTACAGGGGAAGCTATGGCTACACCTTC; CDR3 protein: CASSPMYRGSYGYTF
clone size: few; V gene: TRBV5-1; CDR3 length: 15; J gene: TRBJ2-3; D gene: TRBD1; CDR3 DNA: TGCGCCAGCAGCTTGAGGGACAGGGACACAGATACGCAGTATTTT; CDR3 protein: CASSLRDRDTDTQYF
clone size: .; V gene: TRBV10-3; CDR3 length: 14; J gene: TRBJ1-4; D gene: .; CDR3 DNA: TGTGCCATCAGTGACAGGGACTCGAATGAAAAACTGTTTTTT; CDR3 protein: CAISDRDSNEKLFF
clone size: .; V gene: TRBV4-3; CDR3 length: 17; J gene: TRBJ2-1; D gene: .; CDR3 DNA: TGCGCCAGCAGCCAAGAGATCATGCGGGCCTTTGGTAATGAGCAGTTCTTC; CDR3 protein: CASSQEIMRAFGNEQFF
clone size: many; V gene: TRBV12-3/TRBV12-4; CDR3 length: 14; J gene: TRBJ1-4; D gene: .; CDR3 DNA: TGTGCCAGCAGTTTAGAGGGACTTACGGGAAAACTGTTTTTT; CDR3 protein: CASSLEGLTGKLFF
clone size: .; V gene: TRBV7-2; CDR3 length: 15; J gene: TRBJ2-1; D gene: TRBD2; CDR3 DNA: TGTGCCAGCAGCAAAGCGGGAGCTTCCTACAATGAGCAGTTCTTC; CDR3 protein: CASSKAGASYNEQFF
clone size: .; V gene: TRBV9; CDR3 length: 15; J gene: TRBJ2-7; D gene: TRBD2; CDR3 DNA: TGTGCCAGCAGCGTACAGGCGGGAGGGTTGGGCGAGCAGTACTTC; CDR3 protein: CASSVQAGGLGEQYF